This T cell receptor (beta chain) was captured by sequencing in a study of T cell changes during pregnancy in multiple sclerosis. Germline V CDR1 and CDR2: LGHNA, YNFKEQ. Germline trimming cut 1 base from V and 5 bases from J; bases unmatched to any gene: 2. The CDR3 extends over 14 amino acids. TCRdb's table, derived via immunoSEQ multiplex PCR, lists solely in-frame clones and lacks some. The sample holds fewer than 90,000 clones; 85% to 95% are singletons and the top ten take approximately 1%. The receptor's source is a female donor with multiple sclerosis, enrolled in a pregnancy study. Sequencing was performed on peripheral blood, taken in the first trimester of pregnancy. This chain uses TRBV4-2 with TRBJ1-5, with 7 bases fitting TRBD1. The CDR3 DNA sequence: TGTGCCAGCAGCCAAGCGGGGACAGATCAGCCCCAGCATTTT. Protein sequence: CASSQAGTDQPQHF.